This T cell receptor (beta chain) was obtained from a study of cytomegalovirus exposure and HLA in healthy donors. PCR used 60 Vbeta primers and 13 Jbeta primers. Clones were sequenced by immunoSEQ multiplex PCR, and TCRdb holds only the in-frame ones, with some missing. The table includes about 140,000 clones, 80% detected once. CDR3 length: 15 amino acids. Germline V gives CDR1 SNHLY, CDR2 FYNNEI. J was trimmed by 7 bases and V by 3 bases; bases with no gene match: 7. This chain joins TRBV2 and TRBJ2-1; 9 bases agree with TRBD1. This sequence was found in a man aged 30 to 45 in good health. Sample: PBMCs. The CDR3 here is CASSDWDRVMNEQFF. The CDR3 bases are TGTGCCAGCAGTGATTGGGACAGGGTTATGAATGAGCAGTTCTTC.